Listed below are T cell receptor beta chains from one sample, sequenced in a study of T cell responses to AZD1222 COVID-19 vaccine. Using immunoSEQ multiplex PCR, the repertoire was profiled, and TCRdb retains in-frame clones only, with some absent. Of about 140,000 clones in the sample, 80% to 95% were seen once. The material was peripheral blood, obtained 28 days after the second AZD1222 dose. These receptors were obtained from an adult who received the AZD1222 COVID-19 vaccine. Both conserved end residues are part of each CDR3. The D gene is left open where the match is weak. A clone size is listed for some rows: how often the clone was seen (once, few, many), or a class if it is expanded.

>NA|TRBJ1-4|TRBV7-3|NA
CASSLYGTTNEKLFF
TGTGCCAGCAGCTTGTACGGAACAACTAATGAAAAACTGTTTTTT
>NA|TRBJ1-4|TRBV7-3|NA
CASSLTTLTNEKLFF
TGTGCCAGCAGCTTAACGACATTGACTAATGAAAAACTGTTTTTT
>NA|TRBJ2-3|TRBV6-5|NA
CASSPGGVPADTQYF
TGTGCCAGCAGTCCCGGTGGGGTCCCGGCAGATACGCAGTATTTT
>NA|TRBJ1-5|TRBV6-1|NA
CASSEAGGSNQPQHF
TGTGCCAGCAGTGAAGCGGGGGGTAGCAATCAGCCCCAGCATTTT
>few|TRBJ1-2|TRBV10-3|NA
CAISDPRGVGANYGYTF
TGTGCCATCAGTGACCCACGGGGGGTGGGCGCTAACTATGGCTACACCTTC
>NA|TRBJ2-7|TRBV5-1|NA
CASSLSMGEQYF
TGCGCCAGCAGCTTGTCTATGGGCGAGCAGTACTTC
>NA|TRBJ2-1|TRBV24-1|TRBD1
CATSDAGTGVYNEQFF
TGTGCCACCAGTGATGCCGGGACAGGGGTCTACAATGAGCAGTTCTTC
>NA|TRBJ1-2|TRBV5-1|NA
CASSGGPRDYGYTF
TGCGCCAGCAGCGGGGGACCGAGGGACTATGGCTACACCTTC
>once|TRBJ2-7|TRBV28|TRBD2
CASRQTSGRVYEQYF
TGTGCCAGCAGGCAGACTAGCGGGAGGGTTTACGAGCAGTACTTC
>NA|TRBJ2-1|TRBV7-9|TRBD2
CASSLRGKAGGPGYNEQFF
TGTGCCAGCAGCTTGAGAGGAAAAGCGGGAGGGCCCGGCTACAATGAGCAGTTCTTC
>once|TRBJ2-7|TRBV18|NA
CASSSRDIGEQYF
TGTGCCAGCTCAAGCCGGGACATAGGCGAGCAGTACTTC
>NA|TRBJ1-4|TRBV5-8|NA
CASSGDQPGEGNEKLFF
TGTGCCAGCAGCGGGGATCAACCCGGTGAGGGTAATGAAAAACTGTTTTTT
>NA|TRBJ2-1|TRBV3-1/TRBV3-2|TRBD2
CASSPPGLGGVHEQFF
TGTGCCAGCAGCCCGCCGGGACTAGGGGGAGTTCATGAGCAGTTCTTC
>NA|TRBJ1-2|TRBV6-5|NA
CASSPDTEVGYTF
TGTGCCAGCAGCCCGGACACTGAAGTTGGCTACACCTTC
>NA|TRBJ2-3|TRBV6-5|NA
CASSPTGPSADTQYF
TGTGCCAGCAGCCCGACAGGGCCTAGCGCAGATACGCAGTATTTT
>NA|TRBJ1-1|TRBV2|NA
CASSYRALNTEAFF
TGTGCCAGCAGCTACAGGGCCTTGAACACTGAAGCTTTCTTT
>NA|TRBJ1-2|TRBV19|NA
CASSRGSGLYDYGYTF
TGTGCCAGTAGTAGAGGCTCAGGGCTTTACGACTATGGCTACACCTTC
>NA|TRBJ2-3|TRBV5-1|TRBD1
CASSLDGQDSDTQYF
TGCGCCAGCAGCTTGGACGGACAGGACTCAGATACGCAGTATTTT
>NA|TRBJ2-7|TRBV7-3|NA
CASSPSASVTYEQYF
TGTGCCAGCAGCCCTTCCGCGAGCGTTACCTACGAGCAGTACTTC
>NA|TRBJ1-2|TRBV9|NA
CASSPQGTFHSFYGYTF
TGTGCCAGCAGCCCTCAAGGGACTTTTCACTCCTTCTATGGCTACACCTTC
>NA|TRBJ1-2|TRBV27|NA
CASSLYGGLGYGYTF
TGTGCCAGCAGTTTATATGGGGGGCTGGGCTATGGCTACACCTTC
>once|TRBJ2-2|TRBV7-8|NA
CASSLAAATHTGELFF
TGTGCCAGCAGCTTAGCGGCCGCGACTCACACCGGGGAGCTGTTTTTT
>once|TRBJ2-1|TRBV28|TRBD2
CASSSGVAGYNEQFF
TGTGCCAGCAGTTCCGGGGTAGCGGGGTACAATGAGCAGTTCTTC
>NA|TRBJ1-1|TRBV3-1/TRBV3-2|NA
CASSRSRENTEAFF
TGTGCCAGCAGCCGAAGCCGCGAGAACACTGAAGCTTTCTTT
>NA|TRBJ2-7|TRBV20-1|TRBD2
CSASFQTGGFEQYF
TGCAGTGCTAGTTTTCAGACGGGGGGGTTCGAGCAGTACTTC
>NA|TRBJ2-1|TRBV3-1/TRBV3-2|NA
CASSQAPSREQFF
TGTGCCAGCAGCCAAGCCCCTAGCAGGGAGCAGTTCTTC
>NA|TRBJ2-5|TRBV7-9|NA
CASSFIGSQETQYF
TGTGCCAGCAGCTTCATAGGTTCCCAAGAGACCCAGTACTTC
>once|TRBJ1-1|TRBV7-8|TRBD1
CASSYPTQGANTEAFF
TGTGCCAGCAGCTATCCTACCCAGGGGGCGAACACTGAAGCTTTCTTT
>NA|TRBJ1-2|TRBV14|NA
CASSQGRGNGGYYGYTF
TGTGCCAGCAGCCAAGGACGAGGGAATGGCGGGTACTATGGCTACACCTTC
>NA|TRBJ1-6|TRBV7-3|TRBD1
CASSLYGTVNSPLHF
TGTGCCAGCAGCTTATACGGGACAGTAAATTCACCCCTCCACTTT
>NA|TRBJ1-1|TRBV6-5|TRBD1
CASSYSQGGTEAFF
TGTGCCAGCAGTTACTCTCAGGGGGGCACTGAAGCTTTCTTT
>NA|TRBJ1-1|TRBV19|NA
CASSNREVGTEAFF
TGTGCCAGTAGCAACAGGGAGGTTGGGACTGAAGCTTTCTTT
>NA|TRBJ1-6|TRBV15|NA
CATSRDRSPNSPLHF
TGTGCCACCAGCAGAGACAGGAGCCCCAATTCACCCCTCCACTTT
>NA|TRBJ1-5|TRBV6-4|TRBD1
CASSPPGGIGRNQPQHF
TGTGCCAGCAGCCCGCCAGGGGGAATAGGCCGCAATCAGCCCCAGCATTTT
>NA|TRBJ1-5|TRBV28|TRBD1
CASSLDRVQQPQHF
TGTGCCAGCAGTCTAGACAGGGTACAGCAGCCCCAGCATTTT
>NA|TRBJ2-7|TRBV7-9|TRBD2
CASSSTLLAGERTYEQYF
TGTGCCAGCAGCTCAACATTATTAGCGGGAGAAAGGACCTACGAGCAGTACTTC